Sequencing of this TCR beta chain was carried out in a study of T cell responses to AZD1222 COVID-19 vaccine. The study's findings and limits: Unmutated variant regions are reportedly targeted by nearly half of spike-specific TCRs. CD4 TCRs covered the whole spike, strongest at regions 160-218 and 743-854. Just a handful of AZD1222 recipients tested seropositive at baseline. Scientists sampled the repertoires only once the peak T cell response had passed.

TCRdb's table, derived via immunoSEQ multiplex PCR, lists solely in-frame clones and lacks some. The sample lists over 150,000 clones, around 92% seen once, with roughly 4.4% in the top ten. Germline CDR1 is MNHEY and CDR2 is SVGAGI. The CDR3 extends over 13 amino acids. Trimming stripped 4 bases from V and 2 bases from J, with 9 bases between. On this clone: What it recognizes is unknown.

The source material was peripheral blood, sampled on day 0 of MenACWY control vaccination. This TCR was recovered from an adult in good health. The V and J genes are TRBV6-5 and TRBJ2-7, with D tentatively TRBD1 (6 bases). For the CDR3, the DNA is TGTGCCAGCAGTTTGCAGGGGCCCTACGAGCAGTACTTC. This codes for CASSLQGPYEQYF.